This T cell receptor beta chain was documented in a study of shared clonotypes between healthy human individuals (dated by TCRdb to about 2020). With respect to the entire study: Two women and a few men aged 18 to 49 years were included in the cohort. Per donor, three plates each were used for CD4 naive and CD4 memory, two for CD8 naive, and one for CD8 memory. To estimate repertoire size and how much clonotypes are shared between individuals, the study performed deep sequencing of blood TCR repertoires from a few healthy adults. Different laboratories and diverse techniques were used to prepare libraries and sequence TCR repertoires, to increase sequencing depth and limit assay-specific biases. Per donor, leukapheresis produced somewhere between about 0.85 and 8.9 billion PBMCs.

Reading from cysteine to phenylalanine, the CDR3 counts 14 amino acids. The CDR3 DNA has 42 bases and is translated from base 1. CDR1 is given as SGHTS and CDR2 as YDEGEE, both from the germline V gene. Unmatched junction bases come to 9, with V trimmed by 5 bases and J by 6 bases. Summary of the overall study and its limitations: Clonotypes shared by all four sorted-subset donors showed higher generation probabilities than non-shared clonotypes. Pairwise subsampling indicated that sequencing depth was expected to affect the degree of clonotype sharing among donors. The genetic and exposure-history diversity represented was limited by the small number of donors. Sharing across four donors was observed for about 5% of naive CD4, over 3% of naive CD8, 2% to 2.5% of memory CD4, and 0.4% of memory CD8 clonotypes. Only blood was sampled, and tissue TCR repertoires likely differ from those in blood. Naive subsets generally had larger estimated clonotype richness than memory subsets. Rarefaction of sorted-subset datasets indicated incomplete sequencing despite the large sequencing depth.

CD8 naive samples were obtained by positive selection for CCR7 among CD45RO-negative cells, yielding a CD45RA+CCR7+ population from which TemRA cells were excluded. The donors were healthy, HIV-negative adults with no recently reported acute infections or vaccinations. All donors were Caucasian adults living in Nashville, Tennessee, USA. After blood collection by leukapheresis, PBMCs were isolated using Ficoll-Histopaque density gradient centrifugation and then cryopreserved in the vapor phase of liquid nitrogen. Analytical flow cytometry was used to check the purity and quantity of each magnetically sorted T cell population. Each sorted fraction had its genomic DNA isolated and then quantified by UV absorbance on a Nanodrop 2000c. Comments on this clone: The antigen it recognizes is unknown. Base-call qualities are not available, and no considerably larger clone is one nucleotide away.

Using the deep immunoSEQ assay, multiplex PCR amplified TCR CDR3 regions from genomic DNA. For each cell subset, the extracted genomic DNA was distributed evenly across all wells of several immunoSEQ 96-well plates, and each plate served as one replicate. Each replicate PCR for sorted subsets received roughly 0.2 ug genomic DNA, equal to about 30,000 T cell genomes. Purified libraries were quantified with a Qubit 3.0 fluorometer, sized on a Bioanalyzer 2100, and re-quantified with the KAPA Library Quantification kit. A separate single-read 150-cycle Illumina NextSeq 550 flow cell was used to sequence each immunoSEQ 96-well plate. The published analysis was carried out like this. Because the immunoSEQ output held only junctional sequences and lacked quality scores, the filtering could not match the filtering applied to full-length reads. Sequences were annotated with PyIR, a Python wrapper for IgBLAST v1.9, using IMGT germline references to assign V/J genes and CDR3. Reads with weak V/J assignments (E-value above 1e-6), missing CDR3, stop codons, out-of-frame junctions, or ambiguous translated residues were removed. V3J clonotypes were defined by identical inferred V gene, J gene, and CDR3 amino acid sequence. Percentage overlap between repertoires was calculated by dividing the number of shared unique clonotypes by the size of the smaller repertoire. RTK rarefaction, the Chao1 estimator, and Recon v2.1 estimates of unobserved clonotypes were used to assess repertoire richness. OLGA was used to compute generation probabilities for all TCRbeta clonotypes that the gDNA method yielded from a handful of donors. TCRdb re-hosts the immuneACCESS table, in-frame sequences only. Its copies lack some clones; in the studies checked, an unresolved V gene accounts for under half of them, and the cause for the rest is not known. The V and J calls and clone size are taken from that table; D and trimming were inferred from the DNA. The sample table contains over 2,000,000 clones; only one count was recorded for 93% of them. Approximately 1.7% of the sample is in the top ten clones.

The V and J genes are TRBV5-8 and TRBJ1-1; 8 bases in the junction line up with TRBD1. The TCR sequence derives from a man between 18 and 29 years old in good health. Some clones in this sample may be carry-over from other donors' samples. The sample taken for sequencing was naive CD8+ T cells from PBMCs. The cell subset or site label for this specimen denotes: CD45RA+CCR7+. The DNA sequence is as follows: TGTGCCAGCAGTGTACAGGGGGGGTTCGCTGAAGCTTTCTTT. Translated, this is CASSVQGGFAEAFF. When the CDR3 is completed using the reference TRBV5-8 and TRBJ1-1 genes on either side, the full variable domain is EAGVTQSPTHLIKTRGQQATLRCSPISGHTSVYWYQQALGLGLQFLLWYDEGEERNRGNFPPRFSGRQFPNYSSELNVNALELEDSALYLCASSVQGGFAEAFFGQGTRLTVV.